This TCR beta chain appears in the sequencing data of a study of blood T cell repertoires in COVID-19. Study information: Acute and convalescent COVID-19 specimens originated in the United States, Italy and Spain. T cells, B-cell-depleted T cells, or PBMCs provided the cDNA or gDNA that served as material.

Original handling: From reference gene primer amplification, estimates of nucleated cell counts were derived. Clones were read by immunoSEQ multiplex PCR, and TCRdb kept only the in-frame ones, dropping some. The DNA gave D and trimming, while V, J and clone size come from that table. Among 380,000 or so clones, roughly 90% were seen once, and the ten largest hold more than 1%. V gave up 1 base and J gave up 4 bases, with 8 bases separating them. Germline V gene lookup returns CDR1 SEHNR and CDR2 FQNEAQ (reference sequence). The CDR3 has 14 amino acids. The source of this sequence is a man in his forties or fifties with acute or convalescent COVID-19. Sequencing used peripheral blood. This chain uses TRBV7-9 with TRBJ1-3; tentative D call: TRBD1 (6 bases). The DNA for the CDR3 is TGTGCCAGCAGCTTAGGACAGGAAGGAAACACCATATATTTT. Translated: CASSLGQEGNTIYF.